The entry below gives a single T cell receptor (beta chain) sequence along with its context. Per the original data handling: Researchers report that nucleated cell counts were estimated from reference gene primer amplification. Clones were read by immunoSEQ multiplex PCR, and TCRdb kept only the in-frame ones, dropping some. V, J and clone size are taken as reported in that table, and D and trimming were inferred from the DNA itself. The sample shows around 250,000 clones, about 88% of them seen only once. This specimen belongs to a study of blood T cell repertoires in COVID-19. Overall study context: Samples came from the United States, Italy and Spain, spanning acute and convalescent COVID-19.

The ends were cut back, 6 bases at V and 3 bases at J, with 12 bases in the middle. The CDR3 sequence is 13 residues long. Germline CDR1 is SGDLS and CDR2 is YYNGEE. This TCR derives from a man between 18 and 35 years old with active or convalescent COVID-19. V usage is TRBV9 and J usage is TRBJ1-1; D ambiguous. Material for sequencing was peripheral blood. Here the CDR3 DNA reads TGTGCCAGCACCTGGGTTGAGGACACTGAAGCTTTCTTT. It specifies CASTWVEDTEAFF.